The text below deals with one TCR beta chain. Antigen: not known. These data are taken from a study of shared clonotypes between healthy human individuals. The material for each subset, its genomic DNA, was split evenly across several immunoSEQ plates. Generated by immunoSEQ multiplex PCR, the TCRdb table keeps only in-frame clones and is missing some. This sample has about a million clones, with approximately 76% found just once. CD45RA+ naive and CD45RA-negative memory subsets were separated from CD4+ cells. Study results and limitations: When compared with the clonotypes that were shared by all four sorted-subset donors, the non-shared clonotypes turned out to have lower generation probabilities. Inspection by rarefaction showed sorted-subset sequencing to be incomplete despite large depth.

Specimen: memory CD4+ T cells sorted from blood. Subset given: CD45RA-negative fraction. The source is a man between 18 and 29 years old in good health.

The CDR3 loop is CASSLDGQGGYYEQYF. The CDR3 region has the DNA TGTGCCAGCAGCTTAGATGGACAGGGAGGCTACTACGAGCAGTACTTC. This chain uses TRBV7-9 with TRBJ2-7; 8 nucleotides align to TRBD1. This CDR3 region has 16 residues. The junction had 8 bases not matched to a gene; V was cut back by 1 base and J by 3 bases. Germline CDR1 is SEHNR and CDR2 is FQNEAQ (reference sequence).